The clone carrying this TCR beta chain was observed a handful of times. As yet, its antigen is unknown. One entry per CDR3 protein, called by TCRdb with MiXCR from the reads. The sample records roughly 500,000 distinct CDR3 sequences, 30% to 35% being singletons. This sample was included in a study of T cell repertoires in cytomegalovirus infection. In the study overall: The public TCR beta signatures pointed to both CMV infection and matching HLA type. Points from the study as a whole: Identification of carriers of CMV plus the relevant HLA was performed using cumulative public TCR beta family frequency.

The CDR3 runs 14 residues. The V gene lost 10 bases and the J gene lost 0 bases, with 16 bases spanning the gap. The germline CDR1 and CDR2 sequences are MDHEN and SYDVKM. The receptor was isolated from a human donor in good health (CMV status not recorded). Some clones in this sample may be carry-over from other donors' samples. The rearrangement links TRBV28 to TRBJ2-7; D unclear. This sample comprised cultured PBMCs, obtained from culture after CMV antigen stimulation. CDR3 residues: CATTGPPYSYEQYF. The CDR3 DNA reads TGTGCCACCACCGGACCCCCCTACTCCTACGAGCAGTACTTC.